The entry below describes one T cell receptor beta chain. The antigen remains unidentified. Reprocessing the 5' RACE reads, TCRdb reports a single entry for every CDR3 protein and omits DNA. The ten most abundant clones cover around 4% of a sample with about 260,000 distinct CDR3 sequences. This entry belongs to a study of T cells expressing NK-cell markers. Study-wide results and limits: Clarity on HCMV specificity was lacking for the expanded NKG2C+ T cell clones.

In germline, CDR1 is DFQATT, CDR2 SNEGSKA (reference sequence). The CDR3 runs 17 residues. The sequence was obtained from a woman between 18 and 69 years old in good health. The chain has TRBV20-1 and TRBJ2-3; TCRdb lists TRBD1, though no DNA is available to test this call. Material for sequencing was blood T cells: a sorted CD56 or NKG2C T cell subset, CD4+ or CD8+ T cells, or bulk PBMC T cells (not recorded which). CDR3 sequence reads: CSASGAGGRPDEDTQYF.